A single sample gave rise to the 14 T cell receptor beta chains below, sequenced in a study of blood T cell repertoires in COVID-19. Method: immunoSEQ multiplex PCR; TCRdb's copy keeps in-frame clones and lacks some. The table lists 100,000 or so clones, roughly 80% of them singletons. Sequenced material: peripheral blood. The receptors shown here come from a human donor in a cohort sampled during active COVID-19.

V usage is TRBV2 and J usage is TRBJ1-3; D is unclear. This CDR3 comprises 13 residues. V shed 6 bases and J shed 0 bases, with 6 bases lying between them. The germline V gene has CDR1 SNHLY and CDR2 FYNNEI. The CDR3 sequence is CASRPSSGNTIYF. As DNA, the CDR3 is TGTGCCAGCAGACCGAGCTCTGGAAACACCATATATTTT.

The chain uses TRBV14 and TRBJ2-5; D unclear. V was cut by 0 bases and J by 7 bases, with 6 bases left in between. The CDR3 is 12 amino acids. CDR1 SGHDN and CDR2 FVKESK come from the germline V gene. The CDR3 nucleotides read TGTGCCAGCAGCCAAGATCCCGTGACCCAGTACTTC. This sequence encodes CASSQDPVTQYF.

This chain connects TRBV11-2 to TRBJ2-7; no clear D. There are 11 residues in the CDR3. Trimming left V 4 bases short and J 1 base short, with 2 bases between. Germline V lookup: CDR1 SGHAT, CDR2 FQNNGV. Here the CDR3 reads CASSSSYEQYF. The DNA of the CDR3 is TGTGCCAGCAGCTCGTCCTACGAGCAGTACTTC.

The chain uses TRBV28 and TRBJ2-1; 10 bases line up with TRBD1. The CDR3 spans 17 residues. Germline V lookup: CDR1 MDHEN, CDR2 SYDVKM. The junction had 7 bases not matched to a gene; V was cut back by 1 base and J by 4 bases. The CDR3 is CASSLFSGDRGYNEQFF. DNA for the CDR3: TGTGCCAGCAGTTTATTCTCCGGGGACAGGGGTTACAATGAGCAGTTCTTC.

This clone was observed a few times. V is TRBV27 and J is TRBJ1-1, with 7 bases fitting TRBD1. V dropped 4 bases and J dropped 1; count of bases not matched to a gene: 6. The germline CDR1 and CDR2 sequences are MNHEY and SMNVEV (reference sequence). The CDR3 extends over 15 amino acids. The CDR3 protein is CASSWQGQSNTEAFF. Written as DNA, the CDR3 is TGTGCCAGCAGTTGGCAGGGACAGTCGAACACTGAAGCTTTCTTT.

The V call is TRBV6-2 or TRBV6-3, the J call TRBJ1-5; D is unclear. V gave up 3 bases and J gave up 9 bases, with 15 bases separating them. The CDR3 length is 14 residues. Germline V gene sequence: CDR1 MNHEY, CDR2 SVGEGT. CDR3 loop: CASSYTAPGRPQHF. DNA of the CDR3: TGTGCCAGCAGTTATACAGCTCCCGGGAGGCCCCAGCATTTT.

The chain recombines TRBV19 with TRBJ1-5; 8 bases align to TRBD1. V shed 10 bases and J 4 bases; nucleotides not matched to a gene: 12. CDR3 length: 15 amino acids. Germline V CDR1 and CDR2: LNHDA, SQIVND (reference sequence). The CDR3 is CATKREDRENQPQHF. The CDR3 nucleotides are TGTGCCACTAAAAGGGAGGACAGGGAGAATCAGCCCCAGCATTTT.

CDR3: CASSNRLTSSYNEQFF. The CDR3 nucleotides read TGTGCCAGCAGCAACAGACTTACTAGCTCCTACAATGAGCAGTTCTTC. V usage is TRBV7-9 and J usage is TRBJ2-1; a possible D gene is TRBD2 (5 bases). This CDR3 spans 16 amino acids. V was cut by 5 bases and J by 0 bases, with 14 bases left in between. The germline gives CDR1 SEHNR, CDR2 FQNEAQ (reference sequence). The full variable domain, with the rest looked up from reference TRBV7-9 and TRBJ2-1, is DTGVSQNPRHKITKRGQNVTFRCDPISEHNRLYWYRQTLGQGPEFLTYFQNEAQLEKSRLLSDRFSAERPKGSFSTLEIQRTEQGDSAMYLCASSNRLTSSYNEQFFGPGTRLTVL.

This chain joins TRBV10-3 and TRBJ2-5; TRBD1 aligns across 7 bases. Germline V gene sequence: CDR1 ENHRY, CDR2 SYGVKD. V lost 10 bases and J lost 2; bases outside the gene matches: 10. This CDR3 is built from 14 residues. CDR3: CATSIETGQETQYF. The DNA of the CDR3 is TGTGCCACATCTATTGAGACAGGGCAAGAGACCCAGTACTTC.

V usage is TRBV6-1 and J usage is TRBJ1-5; no firm D call. The CDR3 loop spans 17 amino acids. Between the trimmed V and J ends, which lost 2 bases and 2 bases, there was a span of 16 bases. Germline V lookup: CDR1 MNHNS, CDR2 SASEGT. DNA of the CDR3: TGTGCCAGCAGTGAAACCCCAGGCTTTCGTGGCAATCAGCCCCAGCATTTT. Translating it yields CASSETPGFRGNQPQHF.

The V gene is TRBV24-1, the J gene TRBJ1-2; D is uncertain. This CDR3 has 15 residues. From germline, CDR1 is KGHDR and CDR2 SFDVKD. V dropped 2 bases and J dropped 4 bases, with 13 bases sitting between them. The CDR3 is CATSDSHRGIYGYTF. CDR3 DNA: TGTGCCACCAGTGATTCCCACCGGGGTATCTATGGCTACACCTTC.

The CDR3 reads CASSPGDAGSNQPQHF. For the CDR3, the DNA is TGTGCCAGCAGTCCGGGGGATGCAGGTAGCAATCAGCCCCAGCATTTT. The genes are TRBV28 and TRBJ1-5; a weak D match, TRBD1 (5 bases). CDR1 and CDR2 from the germline V gene are MDHEN and SYDVKM. The V and J ends lost 5 bases and 0 bases respectively, with 14 bases between them. The CDR3 is 16 amino acids.

V is TRBV29-1 and J is TRBJ2-7; TRBD1 aligns across 9 bases. From germline, CDR1 is SQVTM and CDR2 ANQGSEA. This CDR3 is 13 amino acids long. V lost 6 bases and J lost 3; bases outside the gene matches: 6. The CDR3 DNA reads as TGCAGCGTGTTGGGACAGGGAATCTACGAGCAGTACTTC. It is translated as CSVLGQGIYEQYF.

This clone has only one observation. The genes are TRBV7-2 and TRBJ1-4, with 9 bases that match TRBD1. Unmatched junction bases numbered 10, after V lost 3 bases and J lost 8 bases. The CDR3 covers 16 residues. Germline V gene sequence: CDR1 SGHTA, CDR2 FQGNSA. CDR3 nucleotides: TGTGCCAGCAGCTTTGATGGAAACAGGGGGCAAGAAAAACTGTTTTTT. Translation: CASSFDGNRGQEKLFF. Complete variable domain (other parts from reference TRBV7-2 and TRBJ1-4): GAGVSQSPSNKVTEKGKDVELRCDPISGHTALYWYRQSLGQGLEFLIYFQGNSAPDKSGLPSDRFSAERTGGSVSTLTIQRTQQEDSAVYLCASSFDGNRGQEKLFFGSGTQLSVL.